The present TCR beta chain was sequenced within a study of blood T cells in healthy people across ages. With a J-beta primer mix and a sample-barcoded 5' primer, a second PCR ran about 7 to 11 cycles. TCRdb analysed the 5' RACE reads with MiXCR anew, one entry per CDR3 protein. The sample yields some 1.5 million distinct CDR3 sequences, 28% seen once. Study-wide findings and caveats: More naive CD4+ cells and higher diversity were found in long-lived than in aged donors. Diversity of TCR beta correlated strongly with naive T cell percentage.

A remark on this clonotype: The antigen remains undetermined.

Each sample provided at least 5 micrograms of extracted total RNA. The specimen sequenced was blood. The sequence was obtained from a woman aged 25 to 39 in good health.

The CDR3 reads CASSPRNSNRANEKLFF. CDR3 DNA: TGTGCCAGCAGTCCAAGGAATAGTAACAGGGCAAATGAAAAACTGTTTTTT. The V and J genes are TRBV14 and TRBJ1-4; possible D gene TRBD1, 6 bases. The CDR3 extends over 17 amino acids. The germline gives CDR1 SGHDN, CDR2 FVKESK. Trimming left V 6 bases short and J 5 bases short, with 22 bases between.